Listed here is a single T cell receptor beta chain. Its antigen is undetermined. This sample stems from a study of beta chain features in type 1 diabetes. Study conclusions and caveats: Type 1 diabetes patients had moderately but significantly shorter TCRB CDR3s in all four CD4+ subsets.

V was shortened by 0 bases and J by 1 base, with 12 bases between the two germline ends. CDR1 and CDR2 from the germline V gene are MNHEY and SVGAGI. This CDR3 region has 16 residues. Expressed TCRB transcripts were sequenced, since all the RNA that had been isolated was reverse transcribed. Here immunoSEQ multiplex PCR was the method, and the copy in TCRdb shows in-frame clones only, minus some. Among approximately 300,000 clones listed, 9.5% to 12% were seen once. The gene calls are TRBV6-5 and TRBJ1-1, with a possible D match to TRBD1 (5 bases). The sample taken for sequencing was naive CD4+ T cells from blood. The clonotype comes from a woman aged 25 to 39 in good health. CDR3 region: CASSYSQGQENTEAFF. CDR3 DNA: TGTGCCAGCAGTTACTCGCAGGGCCAGGAGAACACTGAAGCTTTCTTT.